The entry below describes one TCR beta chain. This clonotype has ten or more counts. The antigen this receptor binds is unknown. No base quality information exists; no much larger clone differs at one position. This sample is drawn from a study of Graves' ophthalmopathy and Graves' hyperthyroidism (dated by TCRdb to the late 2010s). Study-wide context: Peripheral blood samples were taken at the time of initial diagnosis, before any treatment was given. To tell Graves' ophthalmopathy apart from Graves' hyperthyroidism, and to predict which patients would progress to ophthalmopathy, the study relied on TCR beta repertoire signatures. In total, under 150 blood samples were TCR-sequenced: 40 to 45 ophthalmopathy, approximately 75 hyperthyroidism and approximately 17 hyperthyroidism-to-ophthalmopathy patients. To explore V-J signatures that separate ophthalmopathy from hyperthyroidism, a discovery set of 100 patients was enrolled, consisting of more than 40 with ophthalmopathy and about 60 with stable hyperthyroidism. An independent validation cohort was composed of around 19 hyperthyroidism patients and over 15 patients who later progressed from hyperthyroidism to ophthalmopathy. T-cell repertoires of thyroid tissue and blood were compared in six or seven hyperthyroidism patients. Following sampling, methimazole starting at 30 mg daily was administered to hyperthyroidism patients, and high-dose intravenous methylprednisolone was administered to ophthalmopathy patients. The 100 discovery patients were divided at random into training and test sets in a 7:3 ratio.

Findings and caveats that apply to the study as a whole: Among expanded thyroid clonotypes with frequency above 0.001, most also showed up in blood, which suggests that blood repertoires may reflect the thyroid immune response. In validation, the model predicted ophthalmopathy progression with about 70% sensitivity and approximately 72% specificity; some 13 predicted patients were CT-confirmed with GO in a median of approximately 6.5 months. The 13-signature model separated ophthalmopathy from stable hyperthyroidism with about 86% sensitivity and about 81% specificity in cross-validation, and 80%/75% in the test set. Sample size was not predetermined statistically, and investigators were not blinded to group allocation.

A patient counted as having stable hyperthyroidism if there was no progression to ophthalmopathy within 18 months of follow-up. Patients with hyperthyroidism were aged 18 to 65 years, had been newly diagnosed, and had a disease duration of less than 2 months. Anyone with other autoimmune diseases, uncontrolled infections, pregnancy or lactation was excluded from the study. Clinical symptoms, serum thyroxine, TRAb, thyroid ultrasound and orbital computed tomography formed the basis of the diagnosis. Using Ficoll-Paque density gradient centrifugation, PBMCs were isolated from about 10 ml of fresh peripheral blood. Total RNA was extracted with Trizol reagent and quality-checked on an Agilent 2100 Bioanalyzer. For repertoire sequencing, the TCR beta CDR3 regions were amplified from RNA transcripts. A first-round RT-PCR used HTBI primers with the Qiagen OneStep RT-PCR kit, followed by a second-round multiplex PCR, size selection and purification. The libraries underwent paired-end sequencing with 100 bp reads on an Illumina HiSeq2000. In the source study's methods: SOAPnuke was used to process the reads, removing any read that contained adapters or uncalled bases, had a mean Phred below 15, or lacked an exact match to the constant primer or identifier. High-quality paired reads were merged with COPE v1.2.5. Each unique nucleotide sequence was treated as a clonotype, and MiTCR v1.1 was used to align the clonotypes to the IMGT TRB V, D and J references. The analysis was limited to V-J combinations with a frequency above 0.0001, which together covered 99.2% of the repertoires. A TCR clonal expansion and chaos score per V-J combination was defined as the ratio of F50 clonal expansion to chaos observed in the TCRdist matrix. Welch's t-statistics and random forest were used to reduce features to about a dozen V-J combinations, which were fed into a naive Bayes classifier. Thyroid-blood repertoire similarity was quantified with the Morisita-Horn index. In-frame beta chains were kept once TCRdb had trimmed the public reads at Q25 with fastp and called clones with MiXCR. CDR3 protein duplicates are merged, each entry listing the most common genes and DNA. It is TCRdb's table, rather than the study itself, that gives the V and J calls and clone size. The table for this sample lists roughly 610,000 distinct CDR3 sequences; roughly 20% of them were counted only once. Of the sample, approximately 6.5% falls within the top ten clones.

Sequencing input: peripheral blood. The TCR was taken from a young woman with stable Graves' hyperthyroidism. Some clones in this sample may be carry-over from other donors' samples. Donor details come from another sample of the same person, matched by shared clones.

Read as DNA, the sequence is TGTGCCAGCAGCCCAGCAGACAACCCCATCTGGTACGAGCAGTACTTC. Its amino acids are CASSPADNPIWYEQYF. This receptor chain uses TRBV9 and TRBJ2-7, with no D gene named confidently. V is shortened by 4 bases, J by 4 bases, and the region joining them spans 21 bases. As encoded in the germline V gene, CDR1 is SGDLS while CDR2 is YYNGEE. Taken from cysteine to phenylalanine, the CDR3 has 16 residues. Here the CDR3 DNA is all that survives: 48 bases in frame from base 1.